The rows below give T cell receptor beta chains drawn from one sample of a study of shared clonotypes between healthy human individuals. Generated by immunoSEQ multiplex PCR, the TCRdb table keeps only in-frame clones and is missing some. The sample lists about 1 million clones; 60% to 80% were seen once. Sequencing input: memory CD4+ T cells sorted from blood. The receptors derive from a man aged 18 to 29 in good health. CDR3s include the opening cysteine and the closing phenylalanine or tryptophan. Each record gives: CDR3 protein, J gene, V gene, clone size. A clone size is listed for some rows: how often the clone was seen (once, few, many), or a class if it is expanded.

CDR3aa: CASIWGQGGYNEQFF; j_gene: TRBJ2-1; v_gene: TRBV7-2; abundance: .
CDR3aa: CASSLEDRSNSPLHF; j_gene: TRBJ1-6; v_gene: TRBV5-6; abundance: .
CDR3aa: CASSVGTGGKQYF; j_gene: TRBJ2-7; v_gene: TRBV6-5; abundance: .
CDR3aa: CASRGDSGLNTIYF; j_gene: TRBJ1-3; v_gene: TRBV2; abundance: .
CDR3aa: CATSRGRTSGFQETQYF; j_gene: TRBJ2-5; v_gene: TRBV15; abundance: .
CDR3aa: CASSPSPTGPQFF; j_gene: TRBJ2-1; v_gene: TRBV6-1; abundance: .
CDR3aa: CASSFNGGGYGYTF; j_gene: TRBJ1-2; v_gene: TRBV7-2; abundance: few
CDR3aa: CASSFLGSGDMYNEQFF; j_gene: TRBJ2-1; v_gene: TRBV5-1; abundance: .
CDR3aa: CASSSQQRTGGYEQYF; j_gene: TRBJ2-7; v_gene: TRBV7-2; abundance: .
CDR3aa: CASSLPGGPHEQYF; j_gene: TRBJ2-7; v_gene: TRBV7-9; abundance: once
CDR3aa: CASSISGGTSGEQFF; j_gene: TRBJ2-1; v_gene: TRBV6-5; abundance: .
CDR3aa: CASGSSPLGWADSYEQYF; j_gene: TRBJ2-7; v_gene: TRBV27; abundance: once
CDR3aa: CASRADGDYYGYTF; j_gene: TRBJ1-2; v_gene: TRBV2; abundance: few
CDR3aa: CASSSDRTYEQYF; j_gene: TRBJ2-7; v_gene: TRBV11-1; abundance: .
CDR3aa: CASSPSQGVTGELFF; j_gene: TRBJ2-2; v_gene: TRBV9; abundance: .
CDR3aa: CASSPSQNTEAFF; j_gene: TRBJ1-1; v_gene: TRBV18; abundance: .
CDR3aa: CASSLTPLAGGGTDTQYF; j_gene: TRBJ2-3; v_gene: TRBV7-3; abundance: .
CDR3aa: CASIVGGGAEETQYF; j_gene: TRBJ2-5; v_gene: TRBV5-1; abundance: .
CDR3aa: CASSLDGGANQPQHF; j_gene: TRBJ1-5; v_gene: TRBV5-1; abundance: .
CDR3aa: CASLRNTEAFF; j_gene: TRBJ1-1; v_gene: TRBV27; abundance: .
CDR3aa: CASSRQTSTEAFF; j_gene: TRBJ1-1; v_gene: TRBV19; abundance: .
CDR3aa: CASSDSGGSLPLTQYF; j_gene: TRBJ2-3; v_gene: TRBV6-1; abundance: .
CDR3aa: CASSVGGAGYNSPLHF; j_gene: TRBJ1-6; v_gene: TRBV9; abundance: .
CDR3aa: CASNSGQSAYEQYF; j_gene: TRBJ2-7; v_gene: TRBV2; abundance: .
CDR3aa: CASSLAQAGGPGEQFF; j_gene: TRBJ2-1; v_gene: TRBV7-2; abundance: .
CDR3aa: CAISGVADYTDTQYF; j_gene: TRBJ2-3; v_gene: TRBV10-3; abundance: many
CDR3aa: CASSPTAQGAYEQYF; j_gene: TRBJ2-7; v_gene: TRBV5-1; abundance: .
CDR3aa: CASSEGGYEQYF; j_gene: TRBJ2-7; v_gene: TRBV10-2; abundance: .
CDR3aa: CASSARGGYGYTF; j_gene: TRBJ1-2; v_gene: TRBV9; abundance: few
CDR3aa: CASSFSSGTGTDTQYF; j_gene: TRBJ2-3; v_gene: TRBV5-1; abundance: .
CDR3aa: CASNGVRVASNTEAFF; j_gene: TRBJ1-1; v_gene: TRBV27; abundance: .
CDR3aa: CASSEFQGQPQHF; j_gene: TRBJ1-5; v_gene: TRBV6-1; abundance: .
CDR3aa: CASSPHEGGLGYEQYF; j_gene: TRBJ2-7; v_gene: TRBV7-9; abundance: .
CDR3aa: CAWGWTEAFF; j_gene: TRBJ1-1; v_gene: TRBV30; abundance: .